The source of this T cell receptor beta chain is a study of blood T cells in healthy people across ages. Whole-study results and caveats: A strong correlation was seen between TCR beta diversity and naive T cell percentage. The recorded TCR beta diversity per million T cells decreased in a roughly linear manner with age. It was not known whether donors were CMV positive (a possible confounder of expanded clonotype changes).

Details on this clonotype: Antigen: not known.

Samples had at least 7 million PBMCs isolated from them. Primed by a sample-barcoded 5' primer and a J-beta primer mix, a second PCR proceeded for about 6 to 12 cycles. TCRdb reanalysed the 5' RACE reads using MiXCR and keeps one entry per CDR3 protein. Of 1.5 million to 2 million distinct CDR3 sequences listed, around 50% are singletons. The length of the CDR3 is 16 residues. V lost 1 base and J lost 3; bases outside the gene matches: 7. CDR1 is SGHVS and CDR2 is FQNEAQ in the germline V gene. The TCR comes from a woman aged 40-49 years in good health. J is TRBJ1-2 and V is TRBV7-8, with 8 nucleotides matching TRBD1. Sequencing was done on a sample of blood. DNA for the CDR3: TGTGCCAGCAGCTTAGTCGCAGGGGGCACGGACTATGGCTACACCTTC. This gives the protein CASSLVAGGTDYGYTF.